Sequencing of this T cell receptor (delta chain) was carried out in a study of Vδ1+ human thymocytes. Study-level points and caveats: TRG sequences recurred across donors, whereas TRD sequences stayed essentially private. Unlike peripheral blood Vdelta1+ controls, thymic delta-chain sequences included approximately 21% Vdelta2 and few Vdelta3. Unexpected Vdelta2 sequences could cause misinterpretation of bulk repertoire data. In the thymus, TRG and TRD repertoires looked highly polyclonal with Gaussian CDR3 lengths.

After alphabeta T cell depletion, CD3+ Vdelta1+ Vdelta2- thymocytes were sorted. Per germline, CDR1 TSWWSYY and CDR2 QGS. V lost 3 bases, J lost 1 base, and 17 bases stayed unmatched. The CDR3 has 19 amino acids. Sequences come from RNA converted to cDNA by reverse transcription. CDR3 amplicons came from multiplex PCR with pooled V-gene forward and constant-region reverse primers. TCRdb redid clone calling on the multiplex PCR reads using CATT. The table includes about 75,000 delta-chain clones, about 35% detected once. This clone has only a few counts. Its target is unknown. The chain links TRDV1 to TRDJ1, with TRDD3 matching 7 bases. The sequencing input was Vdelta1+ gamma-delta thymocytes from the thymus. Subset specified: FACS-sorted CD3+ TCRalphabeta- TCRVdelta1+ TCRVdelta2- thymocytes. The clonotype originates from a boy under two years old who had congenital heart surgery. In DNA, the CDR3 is TGTGCTCTTGGGGACCGGGACCTACTAGGATACGCGTGCACCGATAAACTCATCTTT. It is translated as CALGDRDLLGYACTDKLIF.